This T cell receptor (beta chain) came from a study of blood T cell repertoires in COVID-19. Study information: Both acute and convalescent COVID-19 samples were obtained from the United States, Italy and Spain. Sources were T cells, B-cell-depleted T cells, or PBMCs; the material itself was cDNA or gDNA.

Germline CDR1 SNHLY, CDR2 FYNNEI. CDR3 length: 14 amino acids. Trimming pared 5 bases from V and 2 bases from J, leaving 10 bases between. Per the authors' pipeline: Reference gene primer amplification gave nucleated cell count estimates. Produced via immunoSEQ multiplex PCR; TCRdb's table is partial and in-frame only. The V and J calls and clone size come from that table; D and trimming were worked out from the DNA. The table includes some 140,000 clones, roughly four fifths detected once. The gene calls are TRBV2 and TRBJ1-5; D unresolved. This receptor was identified in a woman aged 60 to 75 with COVID-19, enrolled during active disease. Sequencing was performed on peripheral blood. The CDR3 sequence: CASSRSFGNQPQHF. The CDR3 bases are TGTGCCAGCAGTCGGAGTTTCGGCAATCAGCCCCAGCATTTT.